These T cell receptor beta chains were read from a single sample in a study of blood T cell repertoires in COVID-19. Here immunoSEQ multiplex PCR was the method, and the copy in TCRdb shows in-frame clones only, minus some. The profile shows 230,000 or so clones, 70% to 90% of them singletons. Source material: PBMCs or T cells enriched from blood (not recorded which). The receptors originated from a woman aged 40 to 50 with acute COVID-19. Each CDR3 is given with its conserved first and last residue. A D gene is named only where the DNA matches it firmly. Size values are once, few and many counts, or a class for expanded clones, and some rows have none.

d_gene	v_gene	j_gene	abundance	CDR3aa	CDR3nt
TRBD1	TRBV3-1/TRBV3-2	TRBJ1-5	.	CASSQGMDRVRGPQHF	TGTGCCAGCAGCCAAGGGATGGACAGGGTTCGGGGACCCCAGCATTTT
.	TRBV3-1/TRBV3-2	TRBJ1-1	.	CASSLRGTEAFF	TGTGCCAGCAGCCTCAGAGGGACTGAAGCTTTCTTT
.	TRBV29-1	TRBJ2-5	once	CSVDYRDGETQYF	TGCAGCGTTGATTACAGGGACGGGGAGACCCAGTACTTC
TRBD1	TRBV13	TRBJ2-7	.	CASSRTGYSYEQYF	TGTGCCAGCAGCCGGACAGGGTATTCCTACGAGCAGTACTTC
.	TRBV9	TRBJ1-3	.	CASSVAPLDNSGNTIYF	TGTGCCAGCAGCGTAGCCCCCCTTGACAACTCTGGAAACACCATATATTTT
TRBD1	TRBV7-2	TRBJ2-3	.	CASSPRQGVDTQYF	TGTGCCAGCAGCCCCAGACAGGGGGTAGATACGCAGTATTTT
TRBD2	TRBV6-1	TRBJ2-1	.	CASSDEALAGGFDEQFF	TGTGCCAGCAGTGATGAGGCACTAGCGGGGGGGTTCGATGAGCAGTTCTTC
.	TRBV19	TRBJ1-5	.	CASSSTGNFLNQPQHF	TGTGCCAGTAGTAGTACAGGCAATTTCTTAAATCAGCCCCAGCATTTT
TRBD1	TRBV4-3	TRBJ1-2	.	CASSRTTGTVNYGYTF	TGCGCCAGCAGCCGAACAACCGGGACAGTCAACTATGGCTACACCTTC
.	TRBV19	TRBJ1-1	.	CASSIAWSEEAFF	TGTGCCAGTAGTATAGCTTGGTCAGAAGAAGCTTTCTTT
.	TRBV13	TRBJ1-5	.	CASSLWGASQPQHF	TGTGCCAGCAGCTTATGGGGAGCAAGTCAGCCCCAGCATTTT
TRBD1	TRBV6-5	TRBJ2-2	.	CASSEIQGAPGELFF	TGTGCCAGCAGCGAGATACAGGGGGCACCCGGGGAGCTGTTTTTT
.	TRBV5-1	TRBJ1-2	.	CASSELRGRGGYTF	TGCGCCAGCAGCGAGCTCAGGGGAAGGGGTGGCTACACCTTC
.	TRBV4-2	TRBJ1-1	once	CASSQGANTEAFF	TGTGCCAGCAGCCAAGGGGCGAACACTGAAGCTTTCTTT
TRBD1	TRBV27	TRBJ2-2	few	CASSRQGPNTGELFF	TGTGCCAGCAGCCGACAGGGTCCGAACACCGGGGAGCTGTTTTTT
.	TRBV2	TRBJ1-3	.	CASSIVSGNTIYF	TGTGCCAGCAGTATAGTCTCTGGAAACACCATATATTTT
.	TRBV11-2	TRBJ2-1	.	CASSLDLQDEQFF	TGTGCCAGCAGCTTAGATCTGCAGGATGAGCAGTTCTTC
.	TRBV6-5	TRBJ1-2	.	CASTNGDTLSGYTF	TGTGCCAGCACCAACGGGGACACCTTGAGTGGCTACACCTTC
.	TRBV6-2/TRBV6-3	TRBJ1-5	.	CASSNHRDRNQPQHF	TGTGCCAGCAGCAACCACAGGGATAGGAATCAGCCCCAGCATTTT
TRBD1	TRBV5-1	TRBJ1-2	.	CASTLTGGEAGYTF	TGCGCCAGCACCCTGACAGGGGGGGAGGCTGGCTACACCTTC
.	TRBV30	TRBJ1-1	.	CAWSVHPKAFF	TGTGCCTGGAGTGTACATCCGAAAGCTTTCTTT
TRBD1	TRBV11-2	TRBJ1-2	.	CASSSGTGGADGYTF	TGTGCCAGCAGTTCCGGGACAGGGGGCGCAGATGGCTACACCTTC
.	TRBV2	TRBJ1-6	.	CASSGWQRGSPLHF	TGTGCCAGCAGTGGGTGGCAAAGGGGTTCACCCCTCCACTTT
.	TRBV6-5	TRBJ1-3	.	CYLSSGNTIYF	TGTTACCTGAGCTCTGGAAACACCATATATTTT
.	TRBV7-2	TRBJ1-3	.	CASSFEVPSGNTIYF	TGTGCCAGCAGCTTCGAGGTACCCTCTGGAAACACCATATATTTT
.	TRBV10-3	TRBJ1-2	once	CAISESTGYGYTF	TGTGCCATCAGTGAGTCAACGGGCTATGGCTACACCTTC
.	TRBV9	TRBJ1-3	.	CASSVPGNTIYF	TGTGCCAGCAGCGTTCCGGGAAACACCATATATTTT
.	TRBV7-9	TRBJ1-4	.	CASSRSPTNEKLFF	TGTGCCAGCAGCCGGTCCCCAACTAATGAAAAACTGTTTTTT